The clone carrying this T cell receptor (beta chain) was seen at least ten times. Attachment of unique molecular identifiers was made to individual cDNA molecules. TCRdb itself ran the 5' RACE reads through MiXCR, one entry per CDR3 protein. The sample shows tens of thousands of distinct CDR3 sequences, 10% to 15% of them seen only once. This specimen belongs to a study of early T cells in non-severe SARS-CoV-2 infection. Between the trimmed V and J ends, which lost 2 bases and 3 bases, there was a span of 12 bases. Germline V gene data show CDR1 as KGHSH and CDR2 as LQKENI. This CDR3 region has 15 residues.

The sample comprised whole blood. The sequence came from an adult who was a healthcare worker with PCR-confirmed SARS-CoV-2 infection or an uninfected control (not recorded which). The V call is TRBV18, the J call TRBJ2-3; D might be TRBD2 (5 bases). The CDR3 DNA is TGTGCCAGCTCACCATGGGAGAAGGGTACAGATACGCAGTATTTT. This codes for CASSPWEKGTDTQYF.